What follows are 19 T cell receptor beta chains derived from one specimen sequenced in a study of OX40 agonist ivuxolimab in advanced cancers. Libraries were prepared by immunoSEQ multiplex PCR; TCRdb keeps only in-frame clonotypes and omits some of them. The sample holds some 96,000 clones; 75% to 95% are singletons and the top ten take 0.5% to 0.65%. The material sequenced was CD4+ or CD8+ T cells sorted from blood, taken in a trial of the OX40 agonist ivuxolimab. These receptors were collected from an adult with an advanced solid tumor such as melanoma, head and neck, liver or kidney cancer.

In this sample, this clone turned up a few times. The V call is TRBV19, the J call TRBJ1-5, with D possibly TRBD1 on 5 matching bases. The CDR3 sequence is 13 residues long. The V end lost 2 bases, the J end lost 7 bases, and 9 bases lay between the germline ends. Germline loops: CDR1 LNHDA, CDR2 SQIVND (reference sequence). The CDR3 region is CASSIMGPQPQHF. The CDR3 bases are TGTGCCAGTAGTATAATGGGGCCGCAGCCCCAGCATTTT.

This chain links TRBV6-5 with TRBJ1-5; 8 bases line up with TRBD1. V lost 10 bases to trimming and J lost 7 bases; unmatched junction nucleotides: 9. From germline, CDR1 is MNHEY and CDR2 SVGAGI. The CDR3 runs 13 residues. DNA for the CDR3: TGTGCCACGCAGGGGGCGCCGACCCAGCCCCAGCATTTT. Translation: CATQGAPTQPQHF.

The rearrangement links TRBV19 to TRBJ2-6; D gene ambiguous. The CDR3 sequence is 17 residues long. Per the germline V gene, CDR1 is LNHDA and CDR2 is SQIVND (reference sequence). Trimming took 3 bases from V and 0 from J, leaving 12 bases between them. The CDR3 here is CASSILHRVSGANVLTF. CDR3 bases: TGTGCCAGTAGTATTCTGCACCGGGTCTCTGGGGCCAACGTCCTGACTTTC.

The chain couples TRBV18 to TRBJ2-7, with D possibly matching TRBD1 (6 bases). Germline loops: CDR1 KGHSH, CDR2 LQKENI. CDR3 length: 15 amino acids. Deletions cut 0 bases from V and 6 bases from J, with 15 bases between. The DNA for the CDR3 is TGTGCCAGCTCACCACCGGTTCTTTCAGGGGCCGAGCAGTACTTC. It codes for CASSPPVLSGAEQYF.

This clone came up once. The V call is TRBV19, the J call TRBJ2-7, with D perhaps given as TRBD1 or TRBD2 (5 bases each). Per the germline V gene, CDR1 is LNHDA and CDR2 is SQIVND (reference sequence). The CDR3 is made up of 15 amino acids. V was shortened by 5 bases and J by 3 bases, with 17 bases between the two germline ends. This chain's CDR3 is CASSSRGRTRYEQYF. In nucleotides, the CDR3 is TGTGCCAGTAGTTCCCGGGGACGGACCCGCTACGAGCAGTACTTC.

In DNA form, the CDR3 reads TGTGCCAGCAGTTCGCCCTCGCGGGGGTCCTACGAGCAGTACTTC. The encoded protein is CASSSPSRGSYEQYF. The gene calls are TRBV27 and TRBJ2-5, with TRBD2 matching 7 bases. TRBJ2-7 explains the end of the DNA better; the J call may be wrong. The CDR3 consists of 15 residues. Germline values: CDR1 MNHEY, CDR2 SMNVEV (reference sequence).

The chain links TRBV27 to TRBJ2-6, with unresolved D. Trimming cost V 6 bases and J 3 bases, with 6 bases left between them. The CDR3 totals 13 residues. CDR1 MNHEY and CDR2 SMNVEV come from the germline V gene (reference sequence). The CDR3 is CASRPSGANVLTF. CDR3 sequence (DNA): TGTGCCAGCAGGCCAAGTGGGGCCAACGTCCTGACTTTC.

This clone appeared once. The V call is TRBV4-2, the J call TRBJ1-1; 8 nucleotides align to TRBD1. V shed 4 bases, J shed 7 bases, and the junction held 8 bases outside the gene matches. Germline V gives CDR1 LGHNA, CDR2 YNFKEQ. The CDR3 totals 14 residues. CDR3: CASSRGQGGDEAFF. The CDR3 region has the DNA TGTGCCAGCAGCCGCGGACAGGGAGGGGATGAAGCTTTCTTT.

V is TRBV28 and J is TRBJ2-3; 7 bases agree with TRBD2. Germline V gives CDR1 MDHEN, CDR2 SYDVKM. CDR3 length equals 21 residues. Trimming cost V 4 bases and J 3 bases; bases outside gene matches: 25. CDR3 DNA sequence: TGTGCCAGCAGTTCGCCCGGCGGTAGCGGGTCCTACGCGGGGTGGACAGATACGCAGTATTTT. As protein: CASSSPGGSGSYAGWTDTQYF.

The V and J genes are TRBV18 and TRBJ2-7; 14 bases match TRBD2. CDR1 is KGHSH, CDR2 LQKENI, per germline. Trimming at V came to 3 bases and at J to 4 bases, leaving 5 bases not matched to a gene. The CDR3 is 16 amino acids. DNA for the CDR3: TGTGCCAGCTCACCGGGACTAGCGGGAGTCACTTACGAGCAGTACTTC. Its protein is CASSPGLAGVTYEQYF.

CDR3 sequence reads: CASTETGPLNYGYTF. The CDR3 DNA is TGTGCCAGTACTGAAACTGGACCGTTAAACTATGGCTACACCTTC. The chain links TRBV19 to TRBJ1-2; unclear D gene. Germline V gene data show CDR1 as LNHDA and CDR2 as SQIVND (reference sequence). This CDR3 is 15 amino acids long. V was shortened by 7 bases and J by 2 bases, with 17 bases between the two germline ends. The entire variable domain, with the rest obtained from reference TRBV19 and TRBJ1-2, is as follows: DGGITQSPKYLFRKEGQNVTLSCEQNLNHDAMYWYRQDPGQGLRLIYYSQIVNDFQKGDIAEGYSVSREKKESFPLTVTSAQKNPTAFYLCASTETGPLNYGYTFGSGTRLTVV.

CDR3 region: CASSPVGRKTNYGYTF. In nucleotides, the CDR3 is TGTGCCAGCAGCCCCGTTGGCAGGAAAACTAACTATGGCTACACCTTC. The J gene is TRBJ1-2, the V gene TRBV5-5; D ambiguous. CDR1 SGHKS and CDR2 YYEKEE come from the germline V gene (reference sequence). V was clipped by 4 bases and J by 0 bases, with 16 bases between them. CDR3 length: 16 amino acids.

The V and J genes are TRBV27 and TRBJ2-7; TRBD1 aligns across 9 bases. Germline lookup yields CDR1 MNHEY and CDR2 SMNVEV (reference sequence). The CDR3 has 15 amino acids. V shed 7 bases and J 4 bases; nucleotides not matched to a gene: 11. The CDR3 loop reads CASTAGRDRVYEQYF. Here the CDR3 DNA reads TGTGCCAGCACCGCAGGGCGGGACAGGGTTTACGAGCAGTACTTC.

This chain joins TRBV11-1 and TRBJ2-3, with D perhaps matching TRBD2 (5 bases). The ends were cut back, 2 bases at V and 0 bases at J, with 9 bases in the middle. The CDR3 extends over 15 amino acids. Per germline, CDR1 SGHAT and CDR2 FQDESV (reference sequence). This CDR3 is CASSLRLASTDTQYF. DNA for the CDR3: TGTGCCAGCAGCTTACGGCTAGCTAGCACAGATACGCAGTATTTT. The whole variable domain, filled in from reference TRBV11-1 and TRBJ2-3, reads EAEVAQSPRYKITEKSQAVAFWCDPISGHATLYWYRQILGQGPELLVQFQDESVVDDSQLPKDRFSAERLKGVDSTLKIQPAELGDSAMYLCASSLRLASTDTQYFGPGTRLTVL.

This chain uses TRBV5-1 with TRBJ2-1; 10 bases agree with TRBD2. With 0 bases clipped from V and 4 bases from J, the junction kept 4 bases outside the gene matches. The CDR3 consists of 16 residues. Germline V CDR1 and CDR2: SGHRS, YFSETQ. CDR3 in amino acids: CASSLVAAGGYNEQFF. Here the CDR3 DNA reads TGCGCCAGCAGCTTGGTGGCAGCGGGAGGGTACAATGAGCAGTTCTTC.

The rearrangement links TRBV29-1 to TRBJ2-1; the match to TRBD2 covers 8 bases. The junction had 17 bases not matched to a gene; V was cut back by 6 bases and J by 4 bases. The CDR3 loop spans 17 amino acids. Germline V gene data show CDR1 as SQVTM and CDR2 as ANQGSEA. CDR3 sequence reads: CSVGNSGVGLLYNEQFF. CDR3 DNA: TGCAGCGTGGGGAATAGCGGGGTAGGTCTCCTTTACAATGAGCAGTTCTTC.

This clone was counted once. The chain employs TRBV20-1 and TRBJ2-1, with D uncertain. V lost 6 bases, J lost 10 bases, and 7 bases lay in between. Per germline, CDR1 DFQATT and CDR2 SNEGSKA (reference sequence). The length of the CDR3 is 9 residues. This chain's CDR3 is CSALGEQFF. DNA of the CDR3: TGCAGTGCCCTAGGCGAGCAGTTCTTC.

The rearrangement uses TRBV5-1 and TRBJ2-1, with 9 bases matching TRBD1. Germline V gene sequence: CDR1 SGHRS, CDR2 YFSETQ. The CDR3 is 16 amino acids. The J segment lost 5 bases and the V segment lost 0 bases, leaving 6 bases of the junction unmatched. CDR3 residues: CASSLVAGTGNNEQFF. DNA of the CDR3: TGCGCCAGCAGCTTGGTCGCCGGGACAGGGAACAATGAGCAGTTCTTC.

V usage is TRBV7-3 and J usage is TRBJ2-1; D ambiguous. This CDR3 has 11 amino acids. V was clipped by 2 bases and J by 8 bases, with 4 bases between them. Germline V gene sequence: CDR1 SGHTA, CDR2 FQGTGA. The CDR3 DNA sequence: TGTGCCAGCAGCTTAGCTGATGAGCAGTTCTTC. It encodes CASSLADEQFF.